This TCR beta chain was sequenced in a study of cytomegalovirus exposure and HLA in healthy donors. Study-wide results and limits: With high specificity and sensitivity, the classifier reportedly diagnosed cytomegalovirus status.

The repertoire was sequenced with immunoSEQ multiplex PCR; TCRdb's copy has only in-frame clones and lacks some. The repertoire includes 130,000 to 150,000 clones, around 88% of them detected once, and 7.9% sits in the top ten. Comment on this clone: What it binds is not known.

The clonotype comes from a woman aged 18-30 years in good health and CMV-seropositive. Source material: PBMCs.

CDR3 sequence reads: CASSQAGGVNNEQFF. The CDR3 DNA sequence: TGTGCCAGCAGCCAAGCGGGGGGGGTAAACAATGAGCAGTTCTTC. The chain employs TRBV4-2 and TRBJ2-1; 8 bases line up with TRBD2. This CDR3 is built from 15 residues. J gave up 5 bases and V 1 base, and 4 bases lay outside the gene matches. CDR1 LGHNA and CDR2 YNFKEQ come from the germline V gene.